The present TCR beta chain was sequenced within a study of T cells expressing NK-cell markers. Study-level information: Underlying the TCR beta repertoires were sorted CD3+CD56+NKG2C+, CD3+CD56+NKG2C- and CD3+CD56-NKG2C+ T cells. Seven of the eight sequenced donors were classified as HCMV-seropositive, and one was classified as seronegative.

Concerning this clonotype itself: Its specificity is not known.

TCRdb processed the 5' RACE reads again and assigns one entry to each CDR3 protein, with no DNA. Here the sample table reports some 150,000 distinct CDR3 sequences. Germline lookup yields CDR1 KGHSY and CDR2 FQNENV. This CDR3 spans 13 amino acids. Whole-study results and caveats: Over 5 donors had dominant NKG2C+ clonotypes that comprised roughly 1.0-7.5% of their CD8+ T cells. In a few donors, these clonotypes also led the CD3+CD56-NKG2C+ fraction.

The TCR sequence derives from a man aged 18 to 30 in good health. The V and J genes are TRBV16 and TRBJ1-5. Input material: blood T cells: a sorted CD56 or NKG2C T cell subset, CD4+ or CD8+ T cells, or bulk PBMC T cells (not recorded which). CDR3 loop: CASSRDPNQPQHF.